Sequencing of this TCR beta chain was carried out in a study of cytomegalovirus exposure and HLA in healthy donors. Across the whole study: Across 350 to 400 genotyped donors, approximately 81% landed in the Caucasian-associated ancestry cluster.

General observations from the study: Through in vitro validation, three CMV-associated chains were shown to be specific for CMV antigens.

The V gene's germline CDR1 is MDHEN and CDR2 SYDVKM. The V and J ends lost 2 bases and 3 bases, in that order; junction bases with no gene match: 7. The CDR3 has 17 residues. PCR was performed using 60 Vbeta and 13 Jbeta primers. Sequenced by immunoSEQ multiplex PCR; TCRdb stores in-frame clones only, minus some. The repertoire has around 130,000 clones, roughly 62% of them found once; the top ten carry approximately 1.7%. This clone showed up just a few times. Its antigen remains unknown. This sequence joins TRBV28 and TRBJ1-2, with TRBD1 matching over 12 bases. Sequenced input: PBMCs. The receptor was isolated from a male donor in good health and CMV-seronegative. CDR3 loop: CASSLAGDRGLDYGYTF. The DNA of the CDR3 is TGTGCCAGCAGTTTAGCAGGGGACAGGGGGCTGGACTATGGCTACACCTTC.